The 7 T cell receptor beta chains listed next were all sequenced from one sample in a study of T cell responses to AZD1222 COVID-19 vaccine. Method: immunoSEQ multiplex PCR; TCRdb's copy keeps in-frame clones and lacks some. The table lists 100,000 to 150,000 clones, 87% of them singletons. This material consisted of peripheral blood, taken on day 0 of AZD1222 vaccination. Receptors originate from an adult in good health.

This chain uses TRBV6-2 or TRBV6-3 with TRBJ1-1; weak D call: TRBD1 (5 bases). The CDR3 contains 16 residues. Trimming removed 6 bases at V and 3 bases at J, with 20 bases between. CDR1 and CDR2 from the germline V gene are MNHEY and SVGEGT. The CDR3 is CASSPDIDSRYTEAFF. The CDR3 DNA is TGTGCCAGCAGCCCCGACATCGACAGCCGTTACACTGAAGCTTTCTTT.

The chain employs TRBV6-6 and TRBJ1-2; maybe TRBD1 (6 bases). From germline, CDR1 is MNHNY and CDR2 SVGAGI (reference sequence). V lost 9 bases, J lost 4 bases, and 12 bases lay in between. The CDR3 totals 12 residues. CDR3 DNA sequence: TGTGCCAGTCAGGGGAGTACCTATGGCTACACCTTC. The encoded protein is CASQGSTYGYTF.

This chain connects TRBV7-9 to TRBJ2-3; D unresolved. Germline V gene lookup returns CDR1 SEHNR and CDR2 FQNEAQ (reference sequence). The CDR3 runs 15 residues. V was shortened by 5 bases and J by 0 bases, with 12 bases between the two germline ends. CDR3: CASSPGSSSTDTQYF. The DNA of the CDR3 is TGTGCCAGCAGCCCCGGGTCGAGCAGCACAGATACGCAGTATTTT.

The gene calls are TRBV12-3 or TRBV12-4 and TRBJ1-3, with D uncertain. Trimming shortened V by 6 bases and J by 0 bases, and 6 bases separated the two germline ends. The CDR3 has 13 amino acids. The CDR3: CASRQSSGNTIYF. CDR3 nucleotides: TGTGCCAGCAGACAGAGCTCTGGAAACACCATATATTTT.

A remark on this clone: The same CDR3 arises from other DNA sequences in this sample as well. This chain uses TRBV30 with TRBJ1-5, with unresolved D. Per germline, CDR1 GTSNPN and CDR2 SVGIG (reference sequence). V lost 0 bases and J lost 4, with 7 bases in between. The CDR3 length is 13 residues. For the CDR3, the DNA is TGTGCCTGGAGTGTTGGGAGTAATCAGCCCCAGCATTTT. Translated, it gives CAWSVGSNQPQHF.

The chain's CDR3 is CASSLWEADTQYF. The CDR3 DNA follows: TGTGCCAGTAGTCTCTGGGAGGCCGATACGCAGTATTTT. The chain uses TRBV19 and TRBJ2-3, with D possibly TRBD2 on 6 matching bases. The ends were cut back, 5 bases at V and 6 bases at J, with 12 bases in the middle. The CDR3 has 13 amino acids. The germline V gene has CDR1 LNHDA and CDR2 SQIVND (reference sequence).

For the CDR3, the DNA is TGCGCCAGCAGCTTGAAGGGGAACTATGGCTACACCTTC. Translation gives CASSLKGNYGYTF. V gene TRBV5-1 combines with J gene TRBJ1-2; weak D call: TRBD1 (5 bases). There are 13 residues in the CDR3. Germline CDR1 reads SGHRS; CDR2 reads YFSETQ. V dropped 1 base and J dropped 2 bases, with 6 bases sitting between them.